This T cell receptor beta chain was found in a study of T cell responses to AZD1222 COVID-19 vaccine. As for the study in general: Second doses were pooled across both intervals (about 4 or about 12 weeks). Study outcomes and limitations: Unmutated variant regions reportedly attract nearly half of all spike-specific TCRs. Receipt of two AZD1222 doses was followed by a rise in Spike-specific TCR breadth and depth. The number of AZD1222 recipients seropositive at baseline was only five to seven.

Notes on this clone: Antigen specificity is unknown.

The method was immunoSEQ multiplex PCR; TCRdb's version includes in-frame clones alone and lacks a portion of them. The sample has 90,000 to 120,000 clones; about nine tenths are singletons. In germline, CDR1 is SGHNT, CDR2 YYREEE (reference sequence). The CDR3 has 12 residues. Trimming removed 1 base at V and 11 bases at J, with 12 bases between. Sequences were derived from peripheral blood, sampled on day 0 of AZD1222 vaccination. The origin of this receptor is an adult in good health. The V gene is TRBV5-4, the J gene TRBJ1-2, with D tentatively TRBD1 (5 bases). Here the CDR3 DNA reads TGTGCCAGCAGCTTGTCGGGGTGGGGGTACACCTTC. Residues: CASSLSGWGYTF.